The clone carrying this T cell receptor (beta chain) was picked up a small number of times. What it binds is not known. V dropped 5 bases and J dropped 10 bases, with 11 bases sitting between them. Germline V gene lookup returns CDR1 SNHLY and CDR2 FYNNEI. The CDR3 extends over 11 amino acids. The data derive from a study of STAT5B mutations in CD4+ large granular lymphocyte leukemia. Study-level findings and limits: Top patient clones used TRBV06 genes more often: 8/27 versus 2/35 in controls.

Profiling relied on immunoSEQ multiplex PCR, and the TCRdb table lists in-frame clones only, not all of them. The sample lists around 30,000 clones; roughly 76% were seen once. The sequence was collected from a human donor in good health. The rearrangement uses TRBV2 and TRBJ1-2, with a tentative D call TRBD1 (6 bases). Sequencing was carried out using CD4+ T cells from blood buffy coats. In DNA form, the CDR3 reads TGTGCCAGCAGTATACAGGGCGACTACACCTTC. Translation gives CASSIQGDYTF. Variable domain in full (rest from reference TRBV2 and TRBJ1-2): EPEVTQTPSHQVTQMGQEVILRCVPISNHLYFYWYRQILGQKVEFLVSFYNNEISEKSEIFDDQFSVERPDGSNFTLKIRSTKLEDSAMYFCASSIQGDYTFGSGTRLTVV.